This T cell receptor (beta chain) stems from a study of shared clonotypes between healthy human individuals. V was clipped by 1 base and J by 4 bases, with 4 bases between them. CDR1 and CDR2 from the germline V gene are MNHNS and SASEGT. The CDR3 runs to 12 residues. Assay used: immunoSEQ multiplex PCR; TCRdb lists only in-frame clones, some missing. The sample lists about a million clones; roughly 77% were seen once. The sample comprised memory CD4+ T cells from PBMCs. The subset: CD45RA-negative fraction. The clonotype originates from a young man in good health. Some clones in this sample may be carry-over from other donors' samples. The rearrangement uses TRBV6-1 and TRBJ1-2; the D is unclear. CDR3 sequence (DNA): TGTGCCAGCAGTGAAGGGCCCTATGGCTACACCTTC. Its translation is CASSEGPYGYTF.